This TCR beta chain emerged from a study of CD8+ T cells in alopecia areata. Study background: Scoring treated patients' severity relied on the percentage of scalp area affected. Overall study findings and caveats: Given one nonresponder, whether baseline CD8+ expansion relates to response remains uncertain. In scalp, tofacitinib significantly decreased clonality and expanded CD8+ clones among the top 100.

Note on this clone: Its antigen is currently unknown.

V lost 0 bases and J lost 3, with 6 bases in between. This CDR3 has 14 amino acids. CDR1 is LGHNA, CDR2 YSLEER, per germline. Reverse transcription of extracted RNA yielded cDNA, which provided the sequencing template. Sequencing used immunoSEQ multiplex PCR; TCRdb keeps in-frame clones, though not all of them. The data contain approximately 130,000 clones, around 63% of them singletons. Treatment specified: oral pan-JAK inhibitor, 5-10 mg twice daily. Individuals with alopecia areata gave both lesional scalp punch biopsies and peripheral blood for collection. The chain combines TRBV4-3 with TRBJ2-4; a weak D match, TRBD1 (6 bases). The sample consisted of CD4+ T cells sorted from blood, taken at week 4, from a patient treated with tofacitinib. The TCR sequence derives from a human donor with alopecia areata. The CDR3 nucleotides are TGCGCCAGCAGCCAAGAAGGGGGCAAAAACATTCAGTACTTC. Residues: CASSQEGGKNIQYF.